This TCR beta chain emerged from a study of T cells in Graves' hyperthyroidism and ophthalmopathy. For the study at large: Before treatment of any kind, peripheral blood was taken at initial diagnosis.

It was RNA transcripts that yielded the amplified TCR beta CDR3 regions. A first-round RT-PCR of the TCR CDR3 used the HTBI primer set. From the multiplex PCR reads, TCRdb called clonotypes with MiXCR, one entry per CDR3 protein. The table shows around 800,000 distinct CDR3 sequences, with roughly 40% occurring only once. This CDR3 region has 8 residues. The germline gives CDR1 SGHTA, CDR2 FQGNSA. In the case of this clonotype: No antigen is known for it. Mismatch with germline at one junction end may stem from a read error.

Study-wide results and limits: Blood samples included most of the expanded thyroid clonotypes exceeding 0.001.

From 8.5 to 10 ml of fresh peripheral blood, PBMCs were isolated. This chain links TRBV7-2 with TRBJ2-5, with D perhaps matching TRBD1 or TRBD2 (5 bases each). Sequenced: blood. The clonotype comes from a man younger than 35 with Graves' hyperthyroidism. The CDR3 bases are TGTGCCAGCAGCTTGGGACACTTC. Protein sequence: CASSLGHF.